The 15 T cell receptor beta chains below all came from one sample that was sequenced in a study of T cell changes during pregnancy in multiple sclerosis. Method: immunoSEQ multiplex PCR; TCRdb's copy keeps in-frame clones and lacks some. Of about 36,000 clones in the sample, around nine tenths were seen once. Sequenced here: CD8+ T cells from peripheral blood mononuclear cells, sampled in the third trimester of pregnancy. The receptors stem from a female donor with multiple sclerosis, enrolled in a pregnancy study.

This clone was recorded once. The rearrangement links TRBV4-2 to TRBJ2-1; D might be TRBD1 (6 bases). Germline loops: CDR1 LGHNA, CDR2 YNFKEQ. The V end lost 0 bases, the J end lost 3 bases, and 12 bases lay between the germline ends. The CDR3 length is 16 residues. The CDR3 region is CASSQEGPGDYNEQFF. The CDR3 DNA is TGTGCCAGCAGCCAAGAAGGTCCAGGGGACTACAATGAGCAGTTCTTC.

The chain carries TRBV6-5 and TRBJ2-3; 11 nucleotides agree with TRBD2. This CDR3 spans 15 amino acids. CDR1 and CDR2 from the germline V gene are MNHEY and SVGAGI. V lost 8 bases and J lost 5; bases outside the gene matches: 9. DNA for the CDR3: TGTGCCAGCGGGAATAGCGGGGGGGTCAGAGATACGCAGTATTTT. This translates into CASGNSGGVRDTQYF.

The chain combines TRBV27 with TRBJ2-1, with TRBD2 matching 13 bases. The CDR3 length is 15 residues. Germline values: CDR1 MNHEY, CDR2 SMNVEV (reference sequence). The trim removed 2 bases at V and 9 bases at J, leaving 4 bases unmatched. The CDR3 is CASSLPGLAGTEQFF. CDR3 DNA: TGTGCCAGCAGTTTACCGGGACTAGCGGGAACTGAGCAGTTCTTC.

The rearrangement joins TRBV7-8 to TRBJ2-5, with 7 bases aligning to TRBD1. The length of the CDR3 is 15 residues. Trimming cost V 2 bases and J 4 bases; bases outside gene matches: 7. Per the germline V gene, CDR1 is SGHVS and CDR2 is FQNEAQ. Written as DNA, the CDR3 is TGTGCCAGCAGCTTATTGACAGGGCGGGCAGAGACCCAGTACTTC. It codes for CASSLLTGRAETQYF.

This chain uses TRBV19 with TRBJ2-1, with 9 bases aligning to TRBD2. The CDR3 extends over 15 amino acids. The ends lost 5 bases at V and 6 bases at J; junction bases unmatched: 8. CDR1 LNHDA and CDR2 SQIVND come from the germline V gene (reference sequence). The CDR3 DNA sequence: TGTGCCAGTAGTCTTACTAGCGGGTCTCTCAATGAGCAGTTCTTC. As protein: CASSLTSGSLNEQFF.

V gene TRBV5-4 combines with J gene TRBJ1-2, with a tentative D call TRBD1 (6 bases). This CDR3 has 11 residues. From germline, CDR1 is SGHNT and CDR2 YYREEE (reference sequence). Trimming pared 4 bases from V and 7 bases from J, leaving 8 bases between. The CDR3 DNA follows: TGTGCCAGCAGCGGGGGGGCTGGCTACACCTTC. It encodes CASSGGAGYTF.

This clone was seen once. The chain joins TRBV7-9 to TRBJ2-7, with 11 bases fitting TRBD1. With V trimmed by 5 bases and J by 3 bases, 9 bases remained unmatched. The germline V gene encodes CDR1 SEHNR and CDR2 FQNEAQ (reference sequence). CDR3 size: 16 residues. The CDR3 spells CASSILRTGGLYEQYF. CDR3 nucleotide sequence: TGTGCCAGCAGCATACTAAGGACAGGGGGCCTCTACGAGCAGTACTTC. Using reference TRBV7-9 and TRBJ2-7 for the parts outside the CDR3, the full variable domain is DTGVSQNPRHKITKRGQNVTFRCDPISEHNRLYWYRQTLGQGPEFLTYFQNEAQLEKSRLLSDRFSAERPKGSFSTLEIQRTEQGDSAMYLCASSILRTGGLYEQYFGPGTRLTVT.

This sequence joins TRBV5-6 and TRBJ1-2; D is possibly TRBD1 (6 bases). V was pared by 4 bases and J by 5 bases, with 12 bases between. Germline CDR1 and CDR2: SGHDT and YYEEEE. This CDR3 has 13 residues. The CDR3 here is CASSNKQGYGYTF. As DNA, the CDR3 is TGTGCCAGCAGCAACAAACAGGGATATGGCTACACCTTC.

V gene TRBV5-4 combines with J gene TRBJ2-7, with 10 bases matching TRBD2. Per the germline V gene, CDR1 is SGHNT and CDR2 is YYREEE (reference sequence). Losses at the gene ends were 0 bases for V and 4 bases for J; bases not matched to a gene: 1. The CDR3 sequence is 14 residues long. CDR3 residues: CASSLASGSYEQYF. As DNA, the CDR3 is TGTGCCAGCAGCTTGGCTAGCGGGAGTTACGAGCAGTACTTC.

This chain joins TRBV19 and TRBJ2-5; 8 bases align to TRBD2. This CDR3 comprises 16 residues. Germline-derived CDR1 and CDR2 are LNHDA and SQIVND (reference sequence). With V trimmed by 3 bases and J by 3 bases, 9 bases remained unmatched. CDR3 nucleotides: TGTGCCAGTAGTATGGGCGGGGGGTCCTTTAAAGAGACCCAGTACTTC. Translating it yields CASSMGGGSFKETQYF.

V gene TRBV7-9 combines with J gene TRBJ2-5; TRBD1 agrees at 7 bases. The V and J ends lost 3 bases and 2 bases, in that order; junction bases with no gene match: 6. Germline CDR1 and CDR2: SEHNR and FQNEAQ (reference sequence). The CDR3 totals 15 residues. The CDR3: CASSLTGNKQETQYF. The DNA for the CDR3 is TGTGCCAGCAGCTTGACAGGGAACAAACAAGAGACCCAGTACTTC.

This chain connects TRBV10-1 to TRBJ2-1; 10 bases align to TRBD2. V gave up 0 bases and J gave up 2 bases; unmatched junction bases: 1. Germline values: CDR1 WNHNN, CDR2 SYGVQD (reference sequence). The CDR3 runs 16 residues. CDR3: CASSESSGRAYNEQFF. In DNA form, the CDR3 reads TGCGCCAGCAGTGAGTCGAGCGGGAGGGCCTACAATGAGCAGTTCTTC.

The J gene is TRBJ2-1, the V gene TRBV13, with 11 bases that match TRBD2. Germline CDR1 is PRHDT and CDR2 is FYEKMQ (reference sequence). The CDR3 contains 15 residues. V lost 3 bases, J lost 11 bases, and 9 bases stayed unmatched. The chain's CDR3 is CASSFDEASGRQQFF. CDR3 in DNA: TGTGCCAGCAGCTTTGACGAGGCTAGCGGGAGGCAGCAGTTCTTC.

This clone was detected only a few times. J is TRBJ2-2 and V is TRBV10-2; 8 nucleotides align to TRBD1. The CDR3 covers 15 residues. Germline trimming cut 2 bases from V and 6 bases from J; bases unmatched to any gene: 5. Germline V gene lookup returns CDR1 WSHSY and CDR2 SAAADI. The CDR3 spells CASSEKTGDPGELFF. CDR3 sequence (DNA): TGCGCCAGCAGTGAGAAGACAGGGGACCCCGGGGAGCTGTTTTTT.

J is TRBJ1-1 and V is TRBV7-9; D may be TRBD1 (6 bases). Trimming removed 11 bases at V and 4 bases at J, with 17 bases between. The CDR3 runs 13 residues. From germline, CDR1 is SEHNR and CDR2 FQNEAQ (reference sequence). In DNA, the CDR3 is TGTGCCTCCGGGCAGGGGTCTGTCACTGAAGCTTTCTTT. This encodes CASGQGSVTEAFF.